This paragraph covers one TCR beta chain sequence. Its specificity is unknown. The CDR3 goes on 3 residues after the read ends, and that part is filled in from the germline J gene. V lost 3 bases, J lost 1 base, and 3 bases stayed unmatched. The germline V gene has CDR1 GTSNPN and CDR2 SVGIG (reference sequence). The CDR3 runs 13 residues. Genomic DNA, averaging roughly 1,200 ng per sample, yielded TCR beta CDR3 via immunoSEQ. TCRdb's table, derived via immunoSEQ multiplex PCR, lists solely in-frame clones and lacks some. The ten most abundant clones cover roughly 5.8% of a sample with approximately 37,000 clones. The sample originates from a study of T cells in women clearing cervical HPV infection. Looking at the study overall: Case blood was drawn when the lesion was first found; control blood after infection became undetectable. Findings of the study overall: TRBV6-7 abundance was lower in cases than controls (around 0.1% versus 0.15%).

The chain links TRBV30 to TRBJ2-7; TRBD1 matches 7 bases. Input material: blood buffy coat. The source is a woman between 18 and 70 years old with a cervical HPV16 infection that either progressed to CIN3+ or cleared (not recorded which). The CDR3 loop reads CAWSLGQSYEQYF. CDR3 DNA (partial): TGTGCCTGGAGCCTGGGACAGTCCTACGAG.